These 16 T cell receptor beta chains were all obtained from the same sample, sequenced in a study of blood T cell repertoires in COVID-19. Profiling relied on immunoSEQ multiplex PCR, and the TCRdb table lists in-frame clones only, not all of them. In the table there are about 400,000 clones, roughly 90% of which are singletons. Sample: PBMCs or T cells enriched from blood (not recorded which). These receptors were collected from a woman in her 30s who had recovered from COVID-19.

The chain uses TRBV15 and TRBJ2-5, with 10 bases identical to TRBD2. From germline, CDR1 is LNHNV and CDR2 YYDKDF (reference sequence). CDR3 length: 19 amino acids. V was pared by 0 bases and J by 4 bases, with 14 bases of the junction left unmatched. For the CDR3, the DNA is TGTGCCACCAGCAGAGATTCAGTAATAGCGGGAGGTTTGGGAGAGACCCAGTACTTC. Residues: CATSRDSVIAGGLGETQYF.

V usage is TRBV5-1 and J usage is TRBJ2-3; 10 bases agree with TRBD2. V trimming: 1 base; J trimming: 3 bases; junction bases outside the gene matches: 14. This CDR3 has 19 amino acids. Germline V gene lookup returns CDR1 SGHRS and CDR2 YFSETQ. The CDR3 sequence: CASSLPGPTSGNRTDTQYF. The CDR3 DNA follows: TGCGCCAGCAGCTTGCCAGGACCTACTAGCGGGAATAGGACAGATACGCAGTATTTT.

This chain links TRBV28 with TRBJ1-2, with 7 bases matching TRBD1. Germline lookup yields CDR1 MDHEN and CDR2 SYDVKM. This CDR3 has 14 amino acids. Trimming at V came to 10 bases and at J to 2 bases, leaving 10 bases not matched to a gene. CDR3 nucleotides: TGTGCCACCCAAAGGGGGCGGTTCAACTATGGCTACACCTTC. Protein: CATQRGRFNYGYTF.

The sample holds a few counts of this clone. The CDR3 region is CASRDRVVEQYF. CDR3 bases: TGTGCCAGCCGGGACAGGGTTGTTGAGCAGTACTTC. This chain connects TRBV28 to TRBJ2-7, with 9 bases matching TRBD1. The trim removed 8 bases at V and 7 bases at J, leaving 6 bases unmatched. Germline V gene sequence: CDR1 MDHEN, CDR2 SYDVKM. CDR3 length equals 12 residues.

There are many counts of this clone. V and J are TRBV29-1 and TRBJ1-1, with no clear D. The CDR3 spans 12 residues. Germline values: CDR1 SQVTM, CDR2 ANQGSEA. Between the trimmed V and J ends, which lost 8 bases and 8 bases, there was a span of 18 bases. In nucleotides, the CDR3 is TGCAGCCTCCTCCGAGCGTCGGGGGAAGCTTTCTTT. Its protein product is CSLLRASGEAFF.

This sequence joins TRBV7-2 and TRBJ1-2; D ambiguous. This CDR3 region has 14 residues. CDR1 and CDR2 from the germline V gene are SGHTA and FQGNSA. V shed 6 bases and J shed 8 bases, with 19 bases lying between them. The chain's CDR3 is CASSSRETRRGYTF. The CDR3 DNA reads TGTGCCAGCAGTTCCCGTGAGACTCGAAGAGGCTACACCTTC.

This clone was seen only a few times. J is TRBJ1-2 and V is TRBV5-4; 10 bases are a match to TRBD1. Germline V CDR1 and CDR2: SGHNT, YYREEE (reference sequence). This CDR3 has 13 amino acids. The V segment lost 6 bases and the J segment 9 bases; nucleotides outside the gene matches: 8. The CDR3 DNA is TGTGCCAGCACCTCGGACAGGGGGTATAGCTACACCTTC. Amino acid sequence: CASTSDRGYSYTF.

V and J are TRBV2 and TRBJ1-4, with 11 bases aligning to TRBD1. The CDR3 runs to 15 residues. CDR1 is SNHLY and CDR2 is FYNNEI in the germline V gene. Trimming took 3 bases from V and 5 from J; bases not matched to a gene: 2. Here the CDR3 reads CASSEGQGVNEKLFF. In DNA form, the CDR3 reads TGTGCCAGCAGTGAGGGACAGGGGGTCAATGAAAAACTGTTTTTT.

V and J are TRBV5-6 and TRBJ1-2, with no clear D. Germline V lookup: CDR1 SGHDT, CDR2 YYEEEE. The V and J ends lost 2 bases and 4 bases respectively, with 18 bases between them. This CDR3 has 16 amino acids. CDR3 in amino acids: CASSLLTRLLGYGYTF. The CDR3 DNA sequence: TGTGCCAGCAGCTTATTAACCCGACTATTAGGCTATGGCTACACCTTC.

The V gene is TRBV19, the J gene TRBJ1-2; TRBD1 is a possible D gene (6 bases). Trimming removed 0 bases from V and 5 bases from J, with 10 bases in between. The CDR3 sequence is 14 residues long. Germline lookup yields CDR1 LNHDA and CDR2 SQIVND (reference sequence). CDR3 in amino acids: CASSIDRGAYGYTF. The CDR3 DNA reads TGTGCCAGTAGTATAGACAGGGGAGCGTATGGCTACACCTTC. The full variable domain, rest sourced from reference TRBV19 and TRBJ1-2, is DGGITQSPKYLFRKEGQNVTLSCEQNLNHDAMYWYRQDPGQGLRLIYYSQIVNDFQKGDIAEGYSVSREKKESFPLTVTSAQKNPTAFYLCASSIDRGAYGYTFGSGTRLTVV.

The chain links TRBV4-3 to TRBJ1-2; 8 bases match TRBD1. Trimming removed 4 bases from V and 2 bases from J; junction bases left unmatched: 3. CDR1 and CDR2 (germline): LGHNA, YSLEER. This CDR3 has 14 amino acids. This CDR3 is CASSRTGKNYGYTF. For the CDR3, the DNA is TGCGCCAGCAGCCGGACAGGGAAAAACTATGGCTACACCTTC.

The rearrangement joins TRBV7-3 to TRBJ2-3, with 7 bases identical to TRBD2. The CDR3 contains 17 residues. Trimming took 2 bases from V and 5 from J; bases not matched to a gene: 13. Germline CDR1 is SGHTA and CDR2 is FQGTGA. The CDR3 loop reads CASSLLRREGREDTQYF. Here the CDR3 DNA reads TGTGCCAGCAGCTTATTAAGGAGGGAGGGCCGGGAAGATACGCAGTATTTT.

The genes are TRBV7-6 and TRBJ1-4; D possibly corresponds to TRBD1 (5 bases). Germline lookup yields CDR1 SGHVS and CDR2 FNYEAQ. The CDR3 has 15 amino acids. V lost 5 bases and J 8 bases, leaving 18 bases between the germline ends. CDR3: CASSPEGARREKLFF. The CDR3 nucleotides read TGTGCCAGCAGCCCTGAAGGGGCCCGTAGAGAAAAACTGTTTTTT.

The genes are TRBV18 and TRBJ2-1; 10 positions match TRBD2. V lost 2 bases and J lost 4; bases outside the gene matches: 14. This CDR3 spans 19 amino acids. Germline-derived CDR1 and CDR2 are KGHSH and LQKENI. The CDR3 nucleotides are TGTGCCAGCTCACCAAGGACTAGCGGTCGACGGGGGCTTTACAATGAGCAGTTCTTC. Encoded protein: CASSPRTSGRRGLYNEQFF.

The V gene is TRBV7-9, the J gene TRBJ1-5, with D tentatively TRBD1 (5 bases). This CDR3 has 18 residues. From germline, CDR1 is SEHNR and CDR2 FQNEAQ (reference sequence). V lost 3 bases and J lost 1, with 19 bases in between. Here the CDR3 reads CASSLATGRLTSNQPQHF. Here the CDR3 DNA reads TGTGCCAGCAGCTTGGCAACAGGACGGCTAACAAGCAATCAGCCCCAGCATTTT.

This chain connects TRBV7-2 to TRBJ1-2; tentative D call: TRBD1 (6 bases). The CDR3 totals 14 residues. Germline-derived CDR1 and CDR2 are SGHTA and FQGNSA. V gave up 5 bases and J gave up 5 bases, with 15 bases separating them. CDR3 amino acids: CASSPVGGAYGYTF. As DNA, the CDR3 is TGTGCCAGCAGCCCAGTGGGGGGGGCTTATGGCTACACCTTC.